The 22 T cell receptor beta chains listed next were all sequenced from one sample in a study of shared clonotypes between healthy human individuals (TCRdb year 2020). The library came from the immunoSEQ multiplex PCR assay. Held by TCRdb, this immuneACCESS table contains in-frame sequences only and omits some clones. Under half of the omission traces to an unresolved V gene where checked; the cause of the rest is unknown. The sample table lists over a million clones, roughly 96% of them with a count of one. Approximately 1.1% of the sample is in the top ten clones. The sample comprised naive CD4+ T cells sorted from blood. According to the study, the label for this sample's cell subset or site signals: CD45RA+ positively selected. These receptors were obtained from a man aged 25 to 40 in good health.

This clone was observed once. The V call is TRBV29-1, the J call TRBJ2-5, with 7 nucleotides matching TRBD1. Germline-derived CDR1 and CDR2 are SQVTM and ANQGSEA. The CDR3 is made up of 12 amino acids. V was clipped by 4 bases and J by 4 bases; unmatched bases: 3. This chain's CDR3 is CSVVDRAETQYF. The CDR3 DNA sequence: TGCAGCGTTGTAGACAGGGCAGAGACCCAGTACTTC.

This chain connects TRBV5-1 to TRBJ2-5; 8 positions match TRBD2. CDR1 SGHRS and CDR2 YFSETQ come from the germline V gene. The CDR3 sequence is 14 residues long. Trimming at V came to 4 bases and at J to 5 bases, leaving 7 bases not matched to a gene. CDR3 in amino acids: CASSPGGRKETQYF. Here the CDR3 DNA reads TGCGCCAGCAGCCCGGGCGGGAGGAAGGAGACCCAGTACTTC.

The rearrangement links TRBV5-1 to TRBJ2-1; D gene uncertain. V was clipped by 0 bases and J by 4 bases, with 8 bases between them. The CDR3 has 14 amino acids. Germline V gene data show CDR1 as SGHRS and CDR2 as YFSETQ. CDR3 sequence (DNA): TGCGCCAGCAGCTTGGATTTGGAGTACAATGAGCAGTTCTTC. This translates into CASSLDLEYNEQFF.

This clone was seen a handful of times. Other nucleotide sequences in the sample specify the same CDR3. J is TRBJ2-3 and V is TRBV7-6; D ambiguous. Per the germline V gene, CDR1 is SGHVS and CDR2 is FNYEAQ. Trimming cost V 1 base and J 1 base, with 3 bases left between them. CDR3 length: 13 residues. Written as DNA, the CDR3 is TGTGCCAGCAGCTTAGGGGGCACAGATACGCAGTATTTT. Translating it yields CASSLGGTDTQYF.

This CDR3 is CASSPHRGPYEQYF. CDR3 in DNA: TGTGCCAGCAGTCCCCACAGGGGACCCTACGAGCAGTACTTC. The chain recombines TRBV27 with TRBJ2-7, with TRBD1 matching 7 bases. J was trimmed by 2 bases and V by 5 bases; bases with no gene match: 6. Germline V gene sequence: CDR1 MNHEY, CDR2 SMNVEV (reference sequence). This CDR3 comprises 14 residues.

CDR3 residues: CASSGTVISNQPQHF. The CDR3 nucleotides are TGTGCCAGCAGTGGGACGGTAATTAGCAATCAGCCCCAGCATTTT. This chain joins TRBV2 and TRBJ1-5; D ambiguous. V was pared by 4 bases and J by 0 bases, with 10 bases between. This CDR3 contains 15 residues. CDR1 is SNHLY, CDR2 FYNNEI, per germline.

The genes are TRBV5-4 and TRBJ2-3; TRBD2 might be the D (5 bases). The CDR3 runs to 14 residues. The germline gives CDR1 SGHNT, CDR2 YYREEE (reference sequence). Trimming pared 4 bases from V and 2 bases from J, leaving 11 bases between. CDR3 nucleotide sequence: TGTGCCAGCAGCATAACTAGTTTCACAGATACGCAGTATTTT. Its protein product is CASSITSFTDTQYF.

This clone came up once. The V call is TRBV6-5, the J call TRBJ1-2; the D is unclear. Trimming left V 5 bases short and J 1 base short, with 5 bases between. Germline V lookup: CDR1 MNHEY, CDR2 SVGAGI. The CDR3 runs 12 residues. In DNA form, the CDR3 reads TGTGCCAGCAGTAGCTTTAACTATGGCTACACCTTC. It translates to CASSSFNYGYTF.

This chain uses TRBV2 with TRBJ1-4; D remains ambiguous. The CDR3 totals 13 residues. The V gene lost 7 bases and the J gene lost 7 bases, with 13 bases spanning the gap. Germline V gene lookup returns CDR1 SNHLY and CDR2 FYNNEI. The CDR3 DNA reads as TGTGCCAGCAACCAAGCCTTTGGTGAAAAACTGTTTTTT. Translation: CASNQAFGEKLFF.

The CDR3 sequence: CASRDTRRDEQFF. In nucleotides, the CDR3 is TGTGCCAGCAGAGACACTAGGCGGGATGAGCAGTTCTTC. The chain has TRBV7-2 and TRBJ2-1, with D maybe TRBD2 (5 bases). The CDR3 spans 13 residues. Germline CDR1 and CDR2: SGHTA and FQGNSA. V dropped 6 bases and J dropped 8 bases, with 14 bases sitting between them.

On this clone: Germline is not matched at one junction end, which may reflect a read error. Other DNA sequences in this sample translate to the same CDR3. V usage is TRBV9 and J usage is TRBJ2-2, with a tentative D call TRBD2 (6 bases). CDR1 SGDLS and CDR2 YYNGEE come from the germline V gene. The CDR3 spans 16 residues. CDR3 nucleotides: TGTGCCAGCAGCGTAGGTGACACCCCACGTCCGGGGGAGTTGTTTTTT. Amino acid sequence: CASSVGDTPRPGELFF.

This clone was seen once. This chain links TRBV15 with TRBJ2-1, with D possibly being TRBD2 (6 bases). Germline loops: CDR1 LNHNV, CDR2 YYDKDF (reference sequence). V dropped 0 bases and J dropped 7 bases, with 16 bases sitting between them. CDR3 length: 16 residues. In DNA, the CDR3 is TGTGCCACCAGCAGAGATCTAGGCGGAGGGCGGAATGAGCAGTTCTTC. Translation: CATSRDLGGGRNEQFF.

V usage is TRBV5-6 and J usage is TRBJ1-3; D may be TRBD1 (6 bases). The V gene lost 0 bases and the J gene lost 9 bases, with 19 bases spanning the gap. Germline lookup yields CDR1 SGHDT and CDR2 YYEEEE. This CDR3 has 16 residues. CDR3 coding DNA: TGTGCCAGCAGCTTGGAGGGGGAAGGCCGGAGCGGCACCATATATTTT. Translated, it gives CASSLEGEGRSGTIYF.

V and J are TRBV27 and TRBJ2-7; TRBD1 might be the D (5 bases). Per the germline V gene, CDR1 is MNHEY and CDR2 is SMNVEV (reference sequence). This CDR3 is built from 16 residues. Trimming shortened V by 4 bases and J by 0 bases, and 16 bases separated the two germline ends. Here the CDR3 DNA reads TGTGCCAGCAGTTCGTCCTTCCAGGGTAGCTCCTACGAGCAGTACTTC. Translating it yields CASSSSFQGSSYEQYF.

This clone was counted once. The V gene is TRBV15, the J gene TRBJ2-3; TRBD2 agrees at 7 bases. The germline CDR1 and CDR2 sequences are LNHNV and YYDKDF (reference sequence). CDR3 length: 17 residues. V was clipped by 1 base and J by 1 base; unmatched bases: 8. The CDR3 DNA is TGTGCCACCAGCAGAGTGGTAGCGGGCACCCGCACAGATACGCAGTATTTT. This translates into CATSRVVAGTRTDTQYF.

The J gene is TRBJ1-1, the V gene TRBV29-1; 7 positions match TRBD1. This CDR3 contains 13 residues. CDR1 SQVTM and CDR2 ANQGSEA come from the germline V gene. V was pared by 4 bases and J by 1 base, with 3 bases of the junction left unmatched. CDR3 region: CSVGGTANTEAFF. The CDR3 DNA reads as TGCAGCGTTGGAGGGACAGCGAACACTGAAGCTTTCTTT.

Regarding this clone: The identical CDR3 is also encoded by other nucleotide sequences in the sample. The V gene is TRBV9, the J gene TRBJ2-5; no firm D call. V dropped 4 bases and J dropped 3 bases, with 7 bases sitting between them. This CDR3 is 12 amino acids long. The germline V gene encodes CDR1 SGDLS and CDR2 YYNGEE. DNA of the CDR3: TGTGCCAGCAGCCCCGGCAAAGAGACCCAGTACTTC. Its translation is CASSPGKETQYF.

The CDR3 spells CASSPGSPDTQYF. The CDR3 DNA reads as TGTGCCAGCAGTCCCGGGTCCCCAGATACGCAGTATTTT. J is TRBJ2-3 and V is TRBV2, with D unclear. Germline V gene sequence: CDR1 SNHLY, CDR2 FYNNEI. This CDR3 has 13 residues. V shed 5 bases and J shed 4 bases, with 10 bases lying between them.

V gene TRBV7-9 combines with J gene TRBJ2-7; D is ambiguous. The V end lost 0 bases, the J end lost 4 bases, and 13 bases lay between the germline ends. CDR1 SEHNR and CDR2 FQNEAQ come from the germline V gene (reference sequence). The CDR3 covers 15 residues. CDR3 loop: CASSLAPGGRYEQYF. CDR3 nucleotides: TGTGCCAGCAGCTTAGCTCCAGGCGGCCGTTACGAGCAGTACTTC. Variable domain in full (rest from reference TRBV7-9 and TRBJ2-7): DTGVSQNPRHKITKRGQNVTFRCDPISEHNRLYWYRQTLGQGPEFLTYFQNEAQLEKSRLLSDRFSAERPKGSFSTLEIQRTEQGDSAMYLCASSLAPGGRYEQYFGPGTRLTVT.

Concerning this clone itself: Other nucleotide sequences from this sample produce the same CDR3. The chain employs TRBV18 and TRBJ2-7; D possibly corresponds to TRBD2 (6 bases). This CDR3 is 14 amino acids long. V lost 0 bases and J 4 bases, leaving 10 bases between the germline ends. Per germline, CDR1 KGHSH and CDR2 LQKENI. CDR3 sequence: CASSPPGLPYEQYF. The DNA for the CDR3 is TGTGCCAGCTCACCACCGGGACTCCCATACGAGCAGTACTTC.

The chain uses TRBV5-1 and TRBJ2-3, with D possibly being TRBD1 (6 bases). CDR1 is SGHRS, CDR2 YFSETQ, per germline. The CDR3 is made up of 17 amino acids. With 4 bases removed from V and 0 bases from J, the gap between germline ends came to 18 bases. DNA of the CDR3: TGCGCCAGCAGCCCCCAGGGGACATCAGTTAGCACAGATACGCAGTATTTT. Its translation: CASSPQGTSVSTDTQYF. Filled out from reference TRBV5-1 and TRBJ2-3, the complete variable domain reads KAGVTQTPRYLIKTRGQQVTLSCSPISGHRSVSWYQQTPGQGLQFLFEYFSETQRNKGNFPGRFSGRQFSNSRSEMNVSTLELGDSALYLCASSPQGTSVSTDTQYFGPGTRLTVL.

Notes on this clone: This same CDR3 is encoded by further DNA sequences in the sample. The CDR3 nucleotides read TGTGCCAGCAGCTTAGAACAGGGTTACGAGCAGTACTTC. It codes for CASSLEQGYEQYF. The chain couples TRBV7-9 to TRBJ2-7; possible D gene TRBD1, 6 bases. The CDR3 is 13 amino acids. With 1 base removed from V and 4 bases from J, the gap between germline ends came to 8 bases. Germline V gene sequence: CDR1 SEHNR, CDR2 FQNEAQ (reference sequence).